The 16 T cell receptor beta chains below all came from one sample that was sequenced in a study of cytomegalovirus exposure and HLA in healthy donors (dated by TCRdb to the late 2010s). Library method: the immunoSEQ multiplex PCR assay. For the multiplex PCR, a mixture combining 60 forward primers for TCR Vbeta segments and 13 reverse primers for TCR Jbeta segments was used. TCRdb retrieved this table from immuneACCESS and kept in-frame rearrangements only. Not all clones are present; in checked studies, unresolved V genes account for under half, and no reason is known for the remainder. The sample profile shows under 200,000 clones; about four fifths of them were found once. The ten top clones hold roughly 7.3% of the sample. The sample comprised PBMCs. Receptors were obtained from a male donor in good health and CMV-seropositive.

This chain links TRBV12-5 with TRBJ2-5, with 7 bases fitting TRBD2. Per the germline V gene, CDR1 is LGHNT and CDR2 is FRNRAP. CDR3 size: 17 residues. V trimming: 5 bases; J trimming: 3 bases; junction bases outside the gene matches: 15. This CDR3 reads CASGVTFHRGVEETQYF. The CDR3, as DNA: TGTGCTAGTGGTGTCACCTTCCACCGGGGGGTGGAAGAGACCCAGTACTTC.

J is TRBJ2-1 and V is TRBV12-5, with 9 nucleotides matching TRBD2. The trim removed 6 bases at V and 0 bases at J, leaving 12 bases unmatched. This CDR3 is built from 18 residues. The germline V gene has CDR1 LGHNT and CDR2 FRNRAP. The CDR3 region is CASGPGLALLSSYNEQFF. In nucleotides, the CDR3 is TGTGCTAGTGGGCCGGGACTAGCCCTTCTGAGCTCCTACAATGAGCAGTTCTTC. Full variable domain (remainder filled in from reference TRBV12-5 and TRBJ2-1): DARVTQTPRHKVTEMGQEVTMRCQPILGHNTVFWYRQTMMQGLELLAYFRNRAPLDDSGMPKDRFSAEMPDATLATLKIQPSEPRDSAVYFCASGPGLALLSSYNEQFFGPGTRLTVL.

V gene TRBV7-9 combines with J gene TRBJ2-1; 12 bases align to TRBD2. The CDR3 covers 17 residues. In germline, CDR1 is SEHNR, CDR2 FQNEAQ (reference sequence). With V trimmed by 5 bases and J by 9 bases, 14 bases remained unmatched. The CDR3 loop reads CASSPGLAGGPPSEQFF. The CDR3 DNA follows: TGTGCCAGCAGCCCAGGGCTAGCGGGGGGGCCGCCCAGTGAGCAGTTCTTC.

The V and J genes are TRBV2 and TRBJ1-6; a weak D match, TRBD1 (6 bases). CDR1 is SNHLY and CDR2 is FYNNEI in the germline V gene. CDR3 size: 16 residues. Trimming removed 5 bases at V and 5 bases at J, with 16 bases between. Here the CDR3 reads CASSLGGAVNNSPLHF. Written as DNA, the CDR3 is TGTGCCAGCAGTCTAGGGGGGGCAGTGAATAATTCACCCCTCCACTTT.

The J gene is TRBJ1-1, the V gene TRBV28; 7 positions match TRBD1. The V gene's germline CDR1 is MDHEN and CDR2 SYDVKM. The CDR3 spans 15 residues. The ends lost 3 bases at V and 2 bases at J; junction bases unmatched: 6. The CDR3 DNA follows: TGTGCCAGCAGTTTTTTCTACAGGGGTAACACTGAAGCTTTCTTT. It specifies CASSFFYRGNTEAFF.

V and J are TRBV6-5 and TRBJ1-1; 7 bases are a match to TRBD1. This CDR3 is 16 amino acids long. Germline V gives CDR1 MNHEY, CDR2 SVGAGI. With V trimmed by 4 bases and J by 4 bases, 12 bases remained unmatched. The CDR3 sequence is CASSWRQGRGVTEAFF. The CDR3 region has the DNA TGTGCCAGCAGTTGGCGACAGGGTAGAGGAGTCACTGAAGCTTTCTTT.

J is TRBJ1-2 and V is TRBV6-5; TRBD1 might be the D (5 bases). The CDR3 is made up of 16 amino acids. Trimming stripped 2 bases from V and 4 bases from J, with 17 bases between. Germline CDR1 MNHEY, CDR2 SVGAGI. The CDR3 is CASSYPSAGGSYGYTF. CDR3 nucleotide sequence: TGTGCCAGCAGTTACCCGAGTGCGGGGGGGAGCTATGGCTACACCTTC.

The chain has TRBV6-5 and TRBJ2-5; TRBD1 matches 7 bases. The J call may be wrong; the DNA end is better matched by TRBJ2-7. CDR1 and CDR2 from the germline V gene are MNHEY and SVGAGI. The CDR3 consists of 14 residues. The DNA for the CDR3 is TGTGCCAGCAGTTCGATGACAGGGCCCTACGAGCAGTACTTC. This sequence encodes CASSSMTGPYEQYF.

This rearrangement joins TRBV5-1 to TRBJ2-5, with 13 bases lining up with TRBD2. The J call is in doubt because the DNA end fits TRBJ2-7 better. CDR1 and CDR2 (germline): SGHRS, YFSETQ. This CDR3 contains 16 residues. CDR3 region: CASSLVGTSGTYEQYF. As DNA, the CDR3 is TGCGCCAGCAGCTTGGTAGGGACTAGCGGGACCTACGAGCAGTACTTC.

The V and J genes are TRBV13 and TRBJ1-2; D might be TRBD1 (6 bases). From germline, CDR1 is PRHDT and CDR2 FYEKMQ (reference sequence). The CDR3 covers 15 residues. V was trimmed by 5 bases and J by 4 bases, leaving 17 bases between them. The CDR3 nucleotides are TGTGCCAGCAGCCTACGACAGGAGACATCCTATGGCTACACCTTC. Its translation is CASSLRQETSYGYTF. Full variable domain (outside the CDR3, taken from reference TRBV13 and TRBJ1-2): AAGVIQSPRHLIKEKRETATLKCYPIPRHDTVYWYQQGPGQDPQFLISFYEKMQSDKGSIPDRFSAQQFSDYHSELNMSSLELGDSALYFCASSLRQETSYGYTFGSGTRLTVV.

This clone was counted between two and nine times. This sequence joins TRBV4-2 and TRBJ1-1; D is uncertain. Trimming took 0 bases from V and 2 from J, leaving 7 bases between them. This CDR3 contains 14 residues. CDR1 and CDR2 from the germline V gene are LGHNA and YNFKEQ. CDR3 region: CASSQEQPNTEAFF. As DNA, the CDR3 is TGTGCCAGCAGCCAAGAACAGCCTAACACTGAAGCTTTCTTT.

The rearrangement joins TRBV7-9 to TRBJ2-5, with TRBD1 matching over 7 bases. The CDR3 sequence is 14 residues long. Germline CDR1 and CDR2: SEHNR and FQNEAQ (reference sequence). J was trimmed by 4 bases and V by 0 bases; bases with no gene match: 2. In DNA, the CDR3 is TGTGCCAGCAGCTTAGCAGGGGGCAGAGAGACCCAGTACTTC. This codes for CASSLAGGRETQYF.

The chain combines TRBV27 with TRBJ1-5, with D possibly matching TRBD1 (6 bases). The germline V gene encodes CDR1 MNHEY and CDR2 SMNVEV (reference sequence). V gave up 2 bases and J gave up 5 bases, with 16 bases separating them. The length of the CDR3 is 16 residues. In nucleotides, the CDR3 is TGTGCCAGCAGTTTAAAAGGACAGAGGGTCGATCAGCCCCAGCATTTT. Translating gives CASSLKGQRVDQPQHF.

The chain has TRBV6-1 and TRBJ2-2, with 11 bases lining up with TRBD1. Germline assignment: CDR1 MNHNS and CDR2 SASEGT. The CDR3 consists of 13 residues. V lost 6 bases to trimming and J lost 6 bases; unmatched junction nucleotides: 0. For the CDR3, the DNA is TGTGCCAGCAGGGGACAGGGGGCCGGGGAGCTGTTTTTT. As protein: CASRGQGAGELFF.

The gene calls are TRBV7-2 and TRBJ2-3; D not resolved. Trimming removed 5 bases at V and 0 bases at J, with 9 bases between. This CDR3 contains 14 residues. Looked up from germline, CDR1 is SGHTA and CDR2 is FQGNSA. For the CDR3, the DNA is TGTGCCAGCAGCCCTTCCTATAGCACAGATACGCAGTATTTT. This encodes CASSPSYSTDTQYF.

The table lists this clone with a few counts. This CDR3 reads CASLAGGPSYNEQFF. CDR3 bases: TGTGCCAGTCTAGCGGGGGGGCCGTCCTACAATGAGCAGTTCTTC. J is TRBJ2-1 and V is TRBV7-9; 12 bases are shared with TRBD2. With V trimmed by 9 bases and J by 1 base, 4 bases remained unmatched. The CDR3 is made up of 15 amino acids. Germline CDR1 and CDR2: SEHNR and FQNEAQ (reference sequence).